The next 31 T cell receptor beta chains were all read from a single sample in a study of Ad26.COV2.S vaccination and SARS-CoV-2 variants. TCRdb's table, derived via immunoSEQ multiplex PCR, lists solely in-frame clones and lacks some. This sample has over 400,000 clones, with roughly 88% found just once. Treatment: some 19 received Ad26.COV2.S at low or high dose, single or two shots; 5 received placebo; per-sample allocation not given. Collection of the samples took place on day 63 after the first injection of vaccine or placebo. Material: peripheral blood, obtained in a trial of Ad26.COV2.S vaccine versus placebo. The receptors stem from a person aged 18-65 years who received the Ad26.COV2.S COVID-19 vaccine or a placebo.

The sample holds one count of this clone. The chain combines TRBV30 with TRBJ2-3, with 8 nucleotides matching TRBD2. The germline V gene has CDR1 GTSNPN and CDR2 SVGIG (reference sequence). V dropped 6 bases and J dropped 4; count of bases not matched to a gene: 12. This CDR3 has 15 residues. The CDR3 loop reads CACQNLAGKADTQYF. CDR3 DNA sequence: TGTGCCTGCCAGAATTTAGCGGGAAAGGCAGATACGCAGTATTTT.

The chain is built from TRBV11-2 and TRBJ1-1, with D unresolved. CDR1 and CDR2 from the germline V gene are SGHAT and FQNNGV. V was cut by 3 bases and J by 11 bases, with 22 bases left in between. The length of the CDR3 is 15 residues. The CDR3 loop reads CASSLEGASFVGAFF. The CDR3 DNA sequence: TGTGCCAGCAGCTTGGAGGGTGCCTCCTTCGTCGGGGCTTTCTTT.

The chain joins TRBV9 to TRBJ2-1, with D hard to call. Germline assignment: CDR1 SGDLS and CDR2 YYNGEE. V lost 3 bases and J 2 bases, leaving 18 bases between the germline ends. This CDR3 is built from 17 residues. CDR3 DNA sequence: TGTGCCAGCAGCGGGCCTTCACTCGAGAGCGCCTACAATGAGCAGTTCTTC. The encoded protein is CASSGPSLESAYNEQFF.

The rearrangement uses TRBV5-5 and TRBJ2-3; no firm D call. Germline V gene sequence: CDR1 SGHKS, CDR2 YYEKEE (reference sequence). CDR3 length: 11 residues. The germline V and J ends were trimmed by 3 bases and 2 bases, with 1 base remaining between them. DNA of the CDR3: TGTGCCAGCAGCTCCACAGATACGCAGTATTTT. This sequence encodes CASSSTDTQYF.

The CDR3 DNA reads TGTGCCAGCAGCTTGGAGGGGACCAATGAGCAGTTCTTC. This codes for CASSLEGTNEQFF. The J gene is TRBJ2-1, the V gene TRBV5-8; D may match TRBD1 or TRBD2 (5 bases each). CDR3 length equals 13 residues. Germline V CDR1 and CDR2: SGHTS, YDEGEE. Trimming cost V 0 bases and J 6 bases, with 7 bases left between them.

The CDR3 sequence is CASSQGAGGMSSGANVLTF. Written as DNA, the CDR3 is TGTGCCAGCAGCCAAGGGGCTGGGGGGATGTCCTCTGGGGCCAACGTCCTGACTTTC. This rearrangement joins TRBV4-2 to TRBJ2-6; possibly TRBD2 for D (6 bases). CDR3 size: 19 residues. Trimming stripped 1 base from V and 0 bases from J, with 16 bases between. Germline V gene sequence: CDR1 LGHNA, CDR2 YNFKEQ.

This clone has just one count. This chain joins TRBV11-2 and TRBJ2-1; 9 bases are a match to TRBD2. Germline-derived CDR1 and CDR2 are SGHAT and FQNNGV. This CDR3 spans 18 amino acids. V lost 1 base to trimming and J lost 6 bases; unmatched junction nucleotides: 13. CDR3 in amino acids: CASSLAIGTSQNRNEQFF. For the CDR3, the DNA is TGTGCCAGCAGCTTAGCGATTGGGACTAGCCAAAATCGCAATGAGCAGTTCTTC.

The rearrangement joins TRBV2 to TRBJ2-6; TRBD1 matches at 7 bases. The CDR3 loop spans 15 amino acids. J was trimmed by 4 bases and V by 5 bases; bases with no gene match: 5. Germline lookup yields CDR1 SNHLY and CDR2 FYNNEI. In DNA form, the CDR3 reads TGTGCCAGCAGTCGACAGGGCTCCGGGGCCAACGTCCTGACTTTC. Its translation is CASSRQGSGANVLTF.

This chain connects TRBV7-3 to TRBJ2-1; the D gene is possibly TRBD1 (5 bases). Trimming cost V 5 bases and J 6 bases, with 14 bases left between them. The CDR3 covers 14 residues. Per the germline V gene, CDR1 is SGHTA and CDR2 is FQGTGA. The DNA of the CDR3 is TGTGCCAGCAGCACAGGACCGCTACCCAATGAGCAGTTCTTC. Translation gives CASSTGPLPNEQFF.

The chain combines TRBV11-2 with TRBJ2-7, with 12 nucleotides matching TRBD2. J lost 3 bases, V lost 5 bases, and 14 bases had no gene match. The CDR3 sequence is 18 residues long. Germline V lookup: CDR1 SGHAT, CDR2 FQNNGV. CDR3 region: CASSPDRAWTSGNYEQYF. The CDR3 bases are TGTGCCAGCAGCCCCGACAGGGCCTGGACTAGCGGGAACTACGAGCAGTACTTC.

J is TRBJ2-7 and V is TRBV3-1 (or the pseudogene TRBV3-2); tentatively, D is TRBD1 (6 bases). This CDR3 spans 15 amino acids. Per the germline V gene, CDR1 is LGHDT and CDR2 is YNNKEL (reference sequence). The ends were cut back, 5 bases at V and 5 bases at J, with 19 bases in the middle. This CDR3 reads CASSSRGGARDEQYF. CDR3 sequence (DNA): TGTGCCAGCAGCTCGCGAGGGGGTGCCCGGGACGAGCAGTACTTC.

This clone was found once. This chain joins TRBV6-2 or TRBV6-3 and TRBJ2-3; D might be TRBD1 (6 bases). CDR1 and CDR2 from the germline V gene are MNHEY and SVGEGT. CDR3 length: 15 amino acids. V was trimmed by 0 bases and J by 2 bases, leaving 9 bases between them. CDR3 sequence: CASSYSRGITDTQYF. In nucleotides, the CDR3 is TGTGCCAGCAGTTACTCGAGGGGGATCACAGATACGCAGTATTTT.

The chain couples TRBV15 to TRBJ1-6; unclear D gene. CDR3 length: 15 amino acids. Germline V gives CDR1 LNHNV, CDR2 YYDKDF (reference sequence). The V end was cut by 0 bases, the J end by 7 bases, with 10 bases between. The CDR3 bases are TGTGCCACCAGCAGAGATCTCCGGAGAAATTCACCCCTCCACTTT. Protein sequence: CATSRDLRRNSPLHF.

This chain uses TRBV28 with TRBJ2-7; D tentatively fits TRBD1 or TRBD2 (5 bases each). Germline CDR1 MDHEN, CDR2 SYDVKM. CDR3 length: 14 amino acids. Deletions cut 5 bases from V and 4 bases from J, with 15 bases between. The CDR3 loop is CASSGTASLYEQYF. DNA of the CDR3: TGTGCCAGCAGTGGGACCGCATCGCTTTACGAGCAGTACTTC.

A single count supports this clone. The chain recombines TRBV6-5 with TRBJ2-6, with 9 bases that match TRBD1. V trimming: 4 bases; J trimming: 1 base; junction bases outside the gene matches: 2. The germline CDR1 and CDR2 sequences are MNHEY and SVGAGI. This CDR3 comprises 16 residues. CDR3 sequence: CASSSQGASGANVLTF. CDR3 nucleotide sequence: TGTGCCAGCAGTTCACAGGGGGCGTCTGGGGCCAACGTCCTGACTTTC.

The chain carries TRBV5-6 and TRBJ1-5; D unresolved. Deletions cut 2 bases from V and 3 bases from J, with 9 bases between. The CDR3 totals 14 residues. The germline CDR1 and CDR2 sequences are SGHDT and YYEEEE. The chain's CDR3 is CASSFGSVNQPQHF. The CDR3 DNA is TGTGCCAGCAGCTTTGGCAGCGTCAATCAGCCCCAGCATTTT.

This clone came up a few times. The chain links TRBV19 to TRBJ1-6; D ambiguous. V lost 5 bases, J lost 4 bases, and 9 bases lay in between. Germline V gene lookup returns CDR1 LNHDA and CDR2 SQIVND (reference sequence). The CDR3 sequence is 14 residues long. CDR3 bases: TGTGCCAGTAGTCGGGAAAGATATAATTCACCCCTCCACTTT. It encodes CASSRERYNSPLHF.

The J gene is TRBJ2-7, the V gene TRBV7-2, with 9 bases fitting TRBD2. The V gene end was trimmed by 5 bases and the J gene end by 1 base; junction bases not matched to a gene: 9. The length of the CDR3 is 16 residues. Germline V CDR1 and CDR2: SGHTA, FQGNSA. The CDR3 sequence is CASSQSSGRLSYEQYF. In nucleotides, the CDR3 is TGTGCCAGCAGCCAATCCAGCGGGAGGTTATCCTACGAGCAGTACTTC.

This chain uses TRBV15 with TRBJ2-5; D call uncertain. This CDR3 comprises 16 residues. Germline lookup yields CDR1 LNHNV and CDR2 YYDKDF (reference sequence). V was cut by 3 bases and J by 3 bases, with 17 bases left in between. This CDR3 is CATSRFTITMEETQYF. The CDR3, as DNA: TGTGCCACCAGCAGGTTTACAATTACGATGGAAGAGACCCAGTACTTC.

V and J are TRBV27 and TRBJ2-7, with 8 bases identical to TRBD1. CDR3 length equals 14 residues. Trimming at V came to 4 bases and at J to 4 bases, leaving 6 bases not matched to a gene. Germline V gives CDR1 MNHEY, CDR2 SMNVEV (reference sequence). This CDR3 reads CASSSGQGIYEQYF. DNA of the CDR3: TGTGCCAGCAGTTCCGGACAGGGCATTTACGAGCAGTACTTC.

V gene TRBV6-2 or TRBV6-3 combines with J gene TRBJ2-1; the D is unclear. This CDR3 is built from 13 residues. The ends were cut back, 2 bases at V and 7 bases at J, with 9 bases in the middle. CDR1 is MNHEY, CDR2 SVGEGT, per germline. The CDR3 sequence is CASSYAETNEQFF. In nucleotides, the CDR3 is TGTGCCAGCAGTTACGCCGAGACTAATGAGCAGTTCTTC.

This chain uses TRBV15 with TRBJ2-4; D gene ambiguous. V lost 0 bases and J 3 bases, leaving 12 bases between the germline ends. This CDR3 is 16 amino acids long. CDR1 and CDR2 from the germline V gene are LNHNV and YYDKDF (reference sequence). CDR3 protein: CATSRELMSVKNIQYF. In nucleotides, the CDR3 is TGTGCCACCAGCAGAGAATTGATGTCTGTCAAAAACATTCAGTACTTC.

The chain is built from TRBV19 and TRBJ2-5; 7 bases fit TRBD1. V trimming: 6 bases; J trimming: 2 bases; junction bases outside the gene matches: 6. CDR3 size: 14 residues. Germline CDR1 reads LNHDA; CDR2 reads SQIVND (reference sequence). This CDR3 is CASRKQGSQETQYF. CDR3 bases: TGTGCCAGTAGGAAACAGGGGAGTCAAGAGACCCAGTACTTC.

CDR3 sequence: CASSLGGSGDTQYF. CDR3 coding DNA: TGTGCCAGCAGCTTAGGTGGCAGCGGGGATACGCAGTATTTT. The genes are TRBV11-3 and TRBJ2-3; tentative D call: TRBD2 (6 bases). Trimming shortened V by 1 base and J by 6 bases, and 11 bases separated the two germline ends. Looked up from germline, CDR1 is SGHNT and CDR2 is YENEEA. The CDR3 is 14 amino acids.

The count of this clone is one. V and J are TRBV28 and TRBJ2-4; D remains unclear. Deletions cut 3 bases from V and 1 base from J, with 10 bases between. The CDR3 sequence is 15 residues long. Germline V gene data show CDR1 as MDHEN and CDR2 as SYDVKM. The CDR3 DNA reads as TGTGCCAGCAGTTTCCGTGGCGTGGCCAAAAACATTCAGTACTTC. It is translated as CASSFRGVAKNIQYF.

This chain uses TRBV7-2 with TRBJ2-1, with 8 bases matching TRBD2. The germline V gene has CDR1 SGHTA and CDR2 FQGNSA. The V segment lost 6 bases and the J segment 3 bases; nucleotides outside the gene matches: 7. The CDR3 runs 15 residues. CDR3 amino acids: CASRYSGTSYNEQFF. DNA of the CDR3: TGTGCCAGCAGATATTCCGGGACTAGCTACAATGAGCAGTTCTTC.

This clone came up once. This chain uses TRBV19 with TRBJ1-2; perhaps TRBD1 as D (5 bases). The germline CDR1 and CDR2 sequences are LNHDA and SQIVND (reference sequence). CDR3 size: 13 residues. Deletions cut 3 bases from V and 4 bases from J, with 9 bases between. DNA of the CDR3: TGTGCCAGTAGTATCGGGGGTACCTATGGCTACACCTTC. Amino acids: CASSIGGTYGYTF.

The chain employs TRBV18 and TRBJ2-1; 8 nucleotides line up with TRBD2. The trim removed 3 bases at V and 2 bases at J, leaving 12 bases unmatched. The CDR3 sequence is 18 residues long. Germline values: CDR1 KGHSH, CDR2 LQKENI. CDR3 in amino acids: CASSPRRGGGDPYNEQFF. CDR3 DNA sequence: TGTGCCAGCTCACCCCGACGGGGGGGCGGGGATCCCTACAATGAGCAGTTCTTC.

CDR3 DNA: TGTGCCACCAGTGGTACAGGGGGCAATCAGCCCCAGCATTTT. Translated: CATSGTGGNQPQHF. The rearrangement joins TRBV24-1 to TRBJ1-5; TRBD1 agrees at 7 bases. CDR1 and CDR2 (germline): KGHDR, SFDVKD. Trimming at V came to 5 bases and at J to 2 bases, leaving 2 bases not matched to a gene. CDR3 length equals 14 residues.

This sequence joins TRBV27 and TRBJ2-1; 7 positions agree with TRBD2. J was trimmed by 1 base and V by 5 bases; bases with no gene match: 2. CDR1 is MNHEY, CDR2 SMNVEV, per germline (reference sequence). The CDR3 has 14 residues. The DNA for the CDR3 is TGTGCCAGCAGTCTAGCGGTATCCTACAATGAGCAGTTCTTC. Translation gives CASSLAVSYNEQFF.

A word on this clone: One end of the junction does not line up with germline, which may come from a read error. The genes are TRBV4-3 and TRBJ2-1; TRBD2 matches 11 bases. This CDR3 region has 17 residues. Germline V gene data show CDR1 as LGHNA and CDR2 as YSLEER. CDR3 protein: CTSSQVWMTSGNNEQFF. The DNA for the CDR3 is TGCACCAGCAGCCAAGTTTGGATGACTAGCGGGAACAATGAGCAGTTCTTC.